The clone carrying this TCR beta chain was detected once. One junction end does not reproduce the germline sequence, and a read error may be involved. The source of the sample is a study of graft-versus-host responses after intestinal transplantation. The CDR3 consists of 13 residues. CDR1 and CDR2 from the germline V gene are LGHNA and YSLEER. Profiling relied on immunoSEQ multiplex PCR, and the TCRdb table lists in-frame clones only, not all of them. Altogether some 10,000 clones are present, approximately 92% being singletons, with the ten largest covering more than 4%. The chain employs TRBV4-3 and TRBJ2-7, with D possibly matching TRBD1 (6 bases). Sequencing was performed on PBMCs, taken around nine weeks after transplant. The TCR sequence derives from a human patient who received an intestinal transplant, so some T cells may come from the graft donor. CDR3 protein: CASSPYAGALPSF. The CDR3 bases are TGCGCCAGCAGCCCGTACGCAGGGGCCTTACCATCCTTC.